This TCR beta chain was identified in a study of T cells in Graves' hyperthyroidism and ophthalmopathy. Researchers amplified the TCR beta CDR3 regions from RNA transcripts. When the TCR CDR3 underwent first-round RT-PCR, the HTBI primer set was used. TCRdb independently ran MiXCR on the multiplex PCR reads; one entry per CDR3 protein. The sample contains about 590,000 distinct CDR3 sequences, around 14% of which appear only once. From germline, CDR1 is SGHRS and CDR2 YFSETQ. Germline trimming cut 4 bases from V and 4 bases from J; bases unmatched to any gene: 5. The CDR3 is made up of 13 amino acids. This clonotype was counted ten times or more.

The chain uses TRBV5-1 and TRBJ2-7, with 7 bases that match TRBD1. The clonotype was recovered from a woman in her thirties with Graves' hyperthyroidism. The sample comprised blood. CDR3 DNA: TGCGCCAGCAGCCGATCGACAGGGTACGAGCAGTACTTC. This gives the protein CASSRSTGYEQYF.